These 4 T cell receptor beta chains originate from one sample sequenced in a study of blood T cells in healthy people across ages. Using a J-beta primer mix together with a sample-barcoded 5' primer, a second PCR was run for about 6 to 12 cycles. MiXCR was run by TCRdb on the 5' RACE reads, yielding one entry per CDR3 protein. The table has hundreds of thousands of distinct CDR3 sequences, 44% seen once. The sequencing input was blood. Source of these receptors: a man between 60 and 70 years old in good health.

The genes are TRBV6-5 and TRBJ1-1; possible D gene TRBD1, 5 bases. The CDR3 loop spans 15 amino acids. V shed 6 bases and J shed 4 bases, with 18 bases lying between them. Germline V gene sequence: CDR1 MNHEY, CDR2 SVGAGI. This chain's CDR3 is CASSRQYRKGTEAFF. CDR3 nucleotide sequence: TGTGCCAGCAGCCGACAGTACCGCAAGGGCACTGAAGCTTTCTTT.

This clonotype was picked up one time. One end of the junction is discordant with germline, which a read error may explain. V and J are TRBV20-1 and TRBJ2-7, with D perhaps TRBD2 (6 bases). Germline V gene sequence: CDR1 DFQATT, CDR2 SNEGSKA (reference sequence). This CDR3 has 16 residues. This CDR3 reads CSARDSMTRWAYERYF. The CDR3 DNA reads TGCAGTGCTAGAGATTCTATGACTAGATGGGCCTACGAGCGGTACTTC.

This clonotype was seen only a few times. The CDR3 region is CASSYGNRGSYNEQFF. CDR3 DNA: TGTGCCAGCAGTTACGGTAACAGGGGGTCTTACAATGAGCAGTTCTTC. The V gene is TRBV6-5, the J gene TRBJ2-1, with TRBD1 matching 8 bases. Germline V gene sequence: CDR1 MNHEY, CDR2 SVGAGI. The CDR3 length is 16 residues. The V segment lost 2 bases and the J segment 4 bases; nucleotides outside the gene matches: 7.

The J gene is TRBJ2-3, the V gene TRBV27; a weak D match, TRBD2 (5 bases). Deletions cut 5 bases from V and 0 bases from J, with 18 bases between. This CDR3 is built from 17 residues. Germline V gene sequence: CDR1 MNHEY, CDR2 SMNVEV (reference sequence). The CDR3 reads CASSPRVLVTSTDTQYF. CDR3 coding DNA: TGTGCCAGCAGTCCACGTGTACTAGTTACTAGCACAGATACGCAGTATTTT.